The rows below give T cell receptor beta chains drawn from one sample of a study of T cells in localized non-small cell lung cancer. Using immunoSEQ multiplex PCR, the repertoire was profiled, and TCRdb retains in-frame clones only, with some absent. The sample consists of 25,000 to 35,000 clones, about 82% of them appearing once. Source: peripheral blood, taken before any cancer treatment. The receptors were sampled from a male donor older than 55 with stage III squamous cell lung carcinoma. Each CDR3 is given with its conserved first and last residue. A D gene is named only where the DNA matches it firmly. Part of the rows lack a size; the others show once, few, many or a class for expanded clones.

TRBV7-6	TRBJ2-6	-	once	CASSLAVSGAPGANVLTF	TGTGCCAGCAGCTTAGCGGTCTCGGGGGCCCCTGGGGCCAACGTCCTGACTTTC
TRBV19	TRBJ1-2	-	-	CASSIPSRPYYGYTF	TGTGCCAGTAGTATACCCTCGAGGCCTTACTATGGCTACACCTTC
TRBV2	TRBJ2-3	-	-	CASSVGFGDTQYF	TGTGCCAGCAGTGTCGGGTTCGGAGATACGCAGTATTTT
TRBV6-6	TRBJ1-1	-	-	CASTITTANTEAFF	TGTGCCAGCACCATTACGACAGCGAACACTGAAGCTTTCTTT
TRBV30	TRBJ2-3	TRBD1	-	CAWGGTGEFTDTQYF	TGTGCCTGGGGTGGGACAGGGGAATTCACAGATACGCAGTATTTT
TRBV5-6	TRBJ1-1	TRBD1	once	CASSLAGGGAGAFF	TGTGCCAGCAGCTTGGCCGGAGGGGGCGCTGGGGCTTTCTTT
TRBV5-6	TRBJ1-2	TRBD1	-	CASSSRGPGYTF	TGTGCCAGCAGCTCCAGGGGGCCTGGCTACACCTTC
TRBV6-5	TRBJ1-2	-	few	CASSKTGYGYTF	TGTGCCAGCAGTAAGACGGGTTATGGCTACACCTTC
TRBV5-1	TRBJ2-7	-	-	CASRSTSHEQYF	TGCGCCAGCCGTTCTACTAGCCACGAGCAGTACTTC
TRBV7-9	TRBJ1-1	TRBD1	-	CASSLGQEVAFF	TGTGCCAGCAGCTTGGGACAGGAAGTAGCTTTCTTT
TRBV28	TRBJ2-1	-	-	CASRMTHGEQFF	TGTGCCAGCAGAATGACCCACGGTGAGCAGTTCTTC
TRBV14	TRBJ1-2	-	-	CASSQEFQGNYGYTF	TGTGCCAGCAGCCAAGAATTTCAGGGAAACTATGGCTACACCTTC
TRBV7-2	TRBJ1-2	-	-	CASSSGARGYTF	TGTGCCAGCAGCTCCGGGGCGCGGGGCTACACCTTC
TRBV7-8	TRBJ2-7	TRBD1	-	CASSSEKWDRADEQYF	TGTGCCAGCAGCTCGGAAAAATGGGACAGGGCGGACGAGCAGTACTTC
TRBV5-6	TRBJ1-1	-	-	CASSRTLNTEAFF	TGTGCCAGCAGCCGGACATTGAACACTGAAGCTTTCTTT
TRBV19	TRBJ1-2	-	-	CASAEVASNYGYTF	TGTGCCAGTGCGGAGGTGGCATCTAACTATGGCTACACCTTC
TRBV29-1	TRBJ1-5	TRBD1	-	CSVLDRAKEPQHF	TGCAGCGTCCTGGACAGGGCGAAGGAGCCCCAGCATTTT
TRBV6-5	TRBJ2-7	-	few	CASSRTGTSYEQYF	TGTGCCAGCAGCCGCACAGGAACTAGCTACGAGCAGTACTTC
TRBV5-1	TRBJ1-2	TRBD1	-	CASRSTGSRTNYGYTF	TGCGCCAGCAGATCGACAGGGAGTAGGACTAACTATGGCTACACCTTC
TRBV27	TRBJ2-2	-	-	CASSPYTGELFF	TGTGCCAGCAGTCCATACACCGGGGAGCTGTTTTTT
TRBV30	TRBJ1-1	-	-	CAWSSVTEAFF	TGTGCCTGGAGCTCGGTCACTGAAGCTTTCTTT
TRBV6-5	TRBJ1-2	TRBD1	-	CASSSTRDRAYGYTF	TGTGCCAGCAGCTCTACCCGGGACAGGGCCTATGGCTACACCTTC
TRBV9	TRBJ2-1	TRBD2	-	CASSDSGGTYNEQFF	TGTGCCAGCAGCGATAGCGGGGGGACTTACAATGAGCAGTTCTTC
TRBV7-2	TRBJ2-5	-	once	CASSLTQLAGETQYF	TGTGCCAGCAGCTTAACCCAACTAGCAGGGGAGACCCAGTACTTC
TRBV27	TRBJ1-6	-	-	CASSFTQTNSPLHF	TGTGCCAGCAGTTTCACACAGACTAATTCACCCCTCCACTTT
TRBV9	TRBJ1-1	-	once	CASSVRDYTEAFF	TGTGCCAGCAGCGTTAGAGACTACACTGAAGCTTTCTTT
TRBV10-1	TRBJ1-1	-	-	CASRVDKVTWGTEAFF	TGCGCCAGCAGGGTGGACAAAGTAACCTGGGGCACTGAAGCTTTCTTT
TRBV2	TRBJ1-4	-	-	CASSEEARGEKLFF	TGTGCCAGCAGTGAGGAAGCAAGAGGTGAAAAACTGTTTTTT
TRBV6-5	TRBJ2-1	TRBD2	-	CASSYTSGRAGQFF	TGTGCCAGCAGTTATACTAGCGGGAGGGCCGGGCAGTTCTTC
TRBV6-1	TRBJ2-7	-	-	CASRASGAGRNEQYF	TGTGCCAGCAGGGCCTCAGGGGCCGGTCGGAACGAGCAGTACTTC
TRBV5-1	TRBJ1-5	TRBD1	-	CASSTGQEPNQPQHF	TGCGCCAGCAGCACGGGACAGGAACCCAATCAGCCCCAGCATTTT
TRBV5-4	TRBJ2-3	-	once	CASSLSVVGAQVADTQYF	TGTGCCAGCAGCTTGAGTGTCGTGGGGGCGCAGGTCGCAGATACGCAGTATTTT
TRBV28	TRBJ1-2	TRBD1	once	CASKGRGGDGYGYTF	TGTGCCAGCAAAGGCAGGGGGGGTGATGGGTACGGCTACACCTTC
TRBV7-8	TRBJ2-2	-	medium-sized	CASSLIDANTGELFF	TGTGCCAGCAGCTTAATAGACGCGAACACCGGGGAGCTGTTTTTT
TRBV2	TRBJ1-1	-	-	CASSLDTGPEAFF	TGTGCCAGCAGTCTTGACACCGGCCCTGAAGCTTTCTTT
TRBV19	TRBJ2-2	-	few	CASTLGGNTGELFF	TGTGCCAGTACCTTGGGGGGTAACACCGGGGAGCTGTTTTTT
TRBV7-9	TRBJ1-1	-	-	CASLPGNENTEAFF	TGTGCCAGCCTACCAGGGAATGAGAACACTGAAGCTTTCTTT
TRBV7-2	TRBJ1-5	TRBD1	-	CASSSQGAFNQPQHF	TGTGCCAGCAGCTCCCAGGGGGCATTCAATCAGCCCCAGCATTTT
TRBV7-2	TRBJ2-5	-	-	CASSLEPRLQETQYF	TGTGCCAGCAGCTTAGAGCCCCGACTACAAGAGACCCAGTACTTC
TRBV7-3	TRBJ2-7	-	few	CASSFSPGDEQYF	TGTGCCAGCAGCTTTAGCCCAGGGGACGAGCAGTACTTC
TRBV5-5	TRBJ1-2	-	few	CASSLARGLGYGYTF	TGTGCCAGCAGCTTGGCAAGGGGTTTGGGCTATGGCTACACCTTC
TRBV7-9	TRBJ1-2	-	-	CASSPKANYGYTF	TGTGCCAGCAGCCCCAAGGCCAACTATGGCTACACCTTC
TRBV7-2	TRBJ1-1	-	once	CASSLEYGAEAFF	TGTGCCAGCAGCTTAGAGTACGGGGCGGAAGCTTTCTTT
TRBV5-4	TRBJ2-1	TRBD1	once	CASSSGQGVWNEQFF	TGTGCCAGCAGCTCGGGACAGGGTGTTTGGAATGAGCAGTTCTTC
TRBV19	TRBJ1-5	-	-	CASSSGGISNQPQHF	TGTGCCAGTAGTTCGGGGGGGATCAGCAATCAGCCCCAGCATTTT
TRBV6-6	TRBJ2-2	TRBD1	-	CASSDGQGAGELFF	TGTGCCAGCAGTGACGGACAGGGGGCTGGGGAGCTGTTTTTT
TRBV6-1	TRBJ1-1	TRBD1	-	CASSEARRTGATEAFF	TGTGCCAGCAGTGAAGCGCGGCGGACAGGGGCCACTGAAGCTTTCTTT
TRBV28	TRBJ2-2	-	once	CASSSDTGELFF	TGTGCCAGCAGTTCCGACACCGGGGAGCTGTTTTTT
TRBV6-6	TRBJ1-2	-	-	CASSYPPGGPGGYTF	TGTGCCAGCAGTTACCCGCCGGGGGGCCCCGGGGGCTACACCTTC
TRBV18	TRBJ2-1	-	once	CATRLRDNEQFF	TGTGCCACCCGTCTCAGAGACAATGAGCAGTTCTTC
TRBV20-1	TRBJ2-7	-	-	CSARDSYEQYF	TGCAGTGCTAGGGACAGCTACGAGCAGTACTTC